Below, 8 T cell receptor delta chains from the same sample are listed, as sequenced in a study of gamma-delta T cells after stem cell transplantation (dated by TCRdb to the mid-2010s). Libraries were prepared through RT-PCR. The data were produced on an Illumina MiSeq. TCRdb called clones from the public reads with CATT, and repeated DNA sequences were later combined into one row. The sample records about 3,000 delta-chain clones, roughly 9% of which are singletons. Of the sample, 9.2% is held by the ten largest clones. Sequenced sample: gamma-delta T cells. The receptors shown here come from a human donor. It is not recorded whose cells these are; they may come from a transplant donor.

By share of the sample, this clone is medium-sized (0.01 to 0.1%). This chain uses TRDV1 with TRDJ1, with TRDD3 matching over 10 bases. Germline trimming cut 0 bases from V and 0 bases from J; bases unmatched to any gene: 13. The CDR3 is 20 amino acids. Germline V CDR1 and CDR2: TSWWSYY, QGS. The CDR3 coding sequence is TGTGCTCTTGGGGAACTGACTCCCTCATACTGGGGGATTAACACCGATAAACTCATCTTT. It translates to CALGELTPSYWGINTDKLIF.

This clone was recorded a few times. With a far larger clone one base away, a read error is the likely cause. Distinct nucleotide sequences in the sample also encode this CDR3. The chain combines TRDV2 with TRDJ3; 12 nucleotides agree with TRDD3. Germline V lookup: CDR1 GEAIGNYY, CDR2 EKD. The CDR3 is 20 amino acids. The CDR3 bases are TGTGCCTGTGACATACTGGGGGATACTCGGGGCACCTGGGACACCCGACAGATGTTCTTC. Its protein is CACDILGDTRGTWDTRQMFF.

Points on this clone: The protein held in TCRdb is that of a much larger clone and does not match this DNA's translation at residue 3, likely because of a read error; the protein shown is translated from the DNA. The chain couples TRDV2 to TRDJ3; 10 bases agree with TRDD3. Germline CDR1 is GEAIGNYY and CDR2 is EKD. The CDR3 contains 18 residues. In DNA, the CDR3 is TGTGCCCGTGACACGGGGGGATACGGCTCCTGGGACACCCGACAGATGTTTTTC. Amino acid sequence: CARDTGGYGSWDTRQMFF.

This clone is categorized as medium-sized. The same CDR3 also results from other DNA sequences found in this sample. The rearrangement uses TRDV2 and TRDJ1; 13 bases line up with TRDD3. Germline-derived CDR1 and CDR2 are GEAIGNYY and EKD. The V and J ends lost 0 bases and 0 bases, in that order; junction bases with no gene match: 24. This CDR3 contains 24 residues. This CDR3 reads CACDTLSGLIPVLGDTPNTDKLIF. In DNA form, the CDR3 reads TGTGCCTGTGACACCCTTTCAGGCTTAATACCGGTACTGGGGGATACGCCTAACACCGATAAACTCATCTTT.

This clone was seen only a few times. A clone one base away is much larger, so this may be a read error. V gene TRDV1 combines with J gene TRDJ1, with TRDD2 as a possible D gene (5 bases). There are 15 residues in the CDR3. Germline CDR1 and CDR2: TSWWSYY and QGS. The CDR3 DNA is TGTGCTCTTGGGGATCCGGGCCTTCGGACCGATAAACCCATCTTT. Its translation is CALGDPGLRTDKPIF.

In the case of this clone: A far larger clone is only one base removed, so a read error is likely. The identical CDR3 is also encoded by other nucleotide sequences in the sample. V usage is TRDV2 and J usage is TRDJ3; 11 bases agree with TRDD3. The V gene's germline CDR1 is GEAIGNYY and CDR2 EKD. This CDR3 comprises 19 residues. The CDR3 DNA reads as TGTGCCTGCGACACCGTACTGGGGGATAGCTCCTGGGACACCCGACAGATGTTTTTC. It translates to CACDTVLGDSSWDTRQMFF.

As for this clone: A far larger clone is one base from this, pointing to a likely read error. Other DNA sequences of this sample code for an identical CDR3. The chain couples TRDV2 to TRDJ2, with a tentative D call TRDD3 (6 bases). CDR1 and CDR2 from the germline V gene are GEAIGNYY and EKD. Trimming removed 0 bases at V and 0 bases at J, with 16 bases between. CDR3 length equals 18 residues. CDR3 amino acids: CACDTVGGYSALTAQLFF. CDR3 DNA: TGTGCCTGTGACACCGTTGGTGGATACTCAGCTTTGACAGCACAACTCTTCTTT.

This clone has only a few counts. A clone one base away is much larger, so this may be a read error. Other DNA variants within this sample encode the same CDR3. This chain uses TRDV2 with TRDJ2; 8 positions match TRDD3. The CDR3 totals 14 residues. J lost 4 bases, V lost 4 bases, and 4 bases had no gene match. Germline V CDR1 and CDR2: GEAIGNYY, EKD. The CDR3 DNA follows: TGTGCCTGTGATCCCCTGGGGGAGACAGCACAACTCTTCTTT. Protein sequence: CACDPLGETAQLFF.